The sequence of this TCR beta chain was determined in a study of T-cell reconstitution after alpha-beta-depleted transplantation in children. V dropped 1 base and J dropped 2; count of bases not matched to a gene: 3. There are 15 residues in the CDR3. CDR1 is SGHTA and CDR2 is FQGNSA in the germline V gene. This clonotype was counted only a few times. Its cognate antigen is unknown. Regarding the study as a whole: At around two months after transplant, the alpha-beta T cells were reportedly derived from several hundred expanded clones that came from non-depleted graft cells. The authors attributed T-cell counts and diversity one year after transplant mostly to newly produced T cells. Surviving recipient T cells and thymic progenitors produced the high day-60 TCRbeta diversity seen in some patients.

Unique molecular identifiers featured in how the TCRbeta library was prepared. TCRdb processed the PCR reads anew with MiXCR; each CDR3 protein has one entry. The sample carries about 600,000 distinct CDR3 sequences, 10% to 15% recorded once. The chain employs TRBV7-2 and TRBJ2-5; 8 nucleotides agree with TRBD1. This sample comprised PBMCs, mostly from graft donor cells, obtained 360 days after TCRalphabeta/CD19-depleted stem cell transplant. The clonotype comes from a male patient between 5 and 17 years old who had a stem cell transplant for acute myeloid leukemia, so the T cells may come from the graft donor. CDR3 sequence reads: CASSLVRTGQETQYF. As DNA, the CDR3 is TGTGCCAGCAGCTTAGTGAGGACAGGGCAAGAGACCCAGTACTTC. Drawing the rest from reference TRBV7-2 and TRBJ2-5, the complete variable domain is GAGVSQSPSNKVTEKGKDVELRCDPISGHTALYWYRQSLGQGLEFLIYFQGNSAPDKSGLPSDRFSAERTGGSVSTLTIQRTQQEDSAVYLCASSLVRTGQETQYFGPGTRLLVL.